Presented here are 26 T cell receptor beta chains from one specimen sequenced in a study of T cell repertoires in cytomegalovirus infection. MiXCR, applied by TCRdb to the reads, yields one record per CDR3 protein. This sample has about 68,000 distinct CDR3 sequences; 20% to 25% occur once, and the top ten carry roughly 80%. What these receptors recognize is not known. Sequenced: PBMCs, sequenced either directly or after in vitro stimulation (not recorded which). All receptors derive from a human donor in good health (CMV status not recorded). Some clones in this sample may be carry-over from other donors' samples.

The V gene is TRBV7-6, the J gene TRBJ1-2; D unresolved. The CDR3 is 11 residues long. Germline CDR1 reads SGHVS; CDR2 reads FNYEAQ. V was trimmed by 4 bases and J by 4 bases, leaving 4 bases between them. The CDR3 region is CASSSVYGYTF. CDR3 DNA: TGTGCCAGCAGCTCTGTCTATGGCTACACCTTC.

This clonotype has only a few counts. The gene calls are TRBV7-2 and TRBJ2-1, with D possibly being TRBD2 (5 bases). The V end lost 3 bases, the J end lost 8 bases, and 8 bases lay between the germline ends. Per the germline V gene, CDR1 is SGHTA and CDR2 is FQGNSA. The CDR3 consists of 12 residues. CDR3 nucleotide sequence: TGTGCCAGCAGCTTTCGAGGGTATGAGCAGTTCTTC. This gives the protein CASSFRGYEQFF. The full variable domain, its missing parts supplied by reference TRBV7-2 and TRBJ2-1, is GAGVSQSPSNKVTEKGKDVELRCDPISGHTALYWYRQSLGQGLEFLIYFQGNSAPDKSGLPSDRFSAERTGGSVSTLTIQRTQQEDSAVYLCASSFRGYEQFFGPGTRLTVL.

This clonotype was found a few times. V gene TRBV11-2 combines with J gene TRBJ2-5, with D perhaps matching TRBD2 (6 bases). Deletions cut 1 base from V and 2 bases from J, with 14 bases between. The CDR3 covers 16 residues. The germline V gene has CDR1 SGHAT and CDR2 FQNNGV. DNA of the CDR3: TGTGCCAGCAGCTTAGGATCCGGACGGGGGCAAGAGACCCAGTACTTC. Translating it yields CASSLGSGRGQETQYF.

The V and J genes are TRBV7-9 and TRBJ2-2; D is ambiguous. Germline V CDR1 and CDR2: SEHNR, FQNEAQ (reference sequence). This CDR3 has 15 amino acids. Deletions cut 5 bases from V and 1 base from J, with 11 bases between. For the CDR3, the DNA is TGTGCCAGCAGCCTTCTGGCAGTGAACACCGGGGAGCTGTTTTTT. It specifies CASSLLAVNTGELFF.

This clonotype was seen a handful of times. The chain couples TRBV6-2 or TRBV6-3 to TRBJ2-7; TRBD2 matches 7 bases. Trimming at V came to 6 bases and at J to 9 bases, leaving 14 bases not matched to a gene. The CDR3 runs to 14 residues. Germline V CDR1 and CDR2: MNHEY, SVGEGT. The CDR3 DNA sequence: TGTGCCAGCAGCGAGAGGGACTACCAGGATGTGCAGTACGTC. The encoded protein is CASSERDYQDVQYV.

The chain recombines TRBV11-3 with TRBJ2-3; D might be TRBD2 (7 bases). The CDR3 runs 15 residues. Trimming removed 6 bases at V and 3 bases at J, with 16 bases between. Germline-derived CDR1 and CDR2 are SGHNT and YENEEA. The CDR3 region is CASRQTRGRTDTQYF. CDR3 nucleotides: TGTGCCAGCAGACAAACGCGGGGGCGAACAGATACGCAGTATTTT.

Points on this clonotype: The germline gene is not matched at one end of the junction; a read error may be the cause. The V and J genes are TRBV6-5 and TRBJ2-3; D gene unclear. The CDR3 contains 12 residues. Germline-derived CDR1 and CDR2 are MNHEY and SVGAGI. CDR3 amino acids: CASSDSSDTQYF. The CDR3 nucleotides read TGTGCCAGCAGTGACTCCTCAGATACGCAGTATTTT.

This clonotype occurred many times. The J gene is TRBJ2-7, the V gene TRBV28, with TRBD2 matching 7 bases. Germline V gives CDR1 MDHEN, CDR2 SYDVKM. The junction had 18 bases not matched to a gene; V was cut back by 4 bases and J by 3 bases. This CDR3 comprises 18 residues. The CDR3: CASSSKRRDYRRYYEQYF. As DNA, the CDR3 is TGTGCCAGCAGTTCAAAGCGGAGGGACTATCGAAGATACTACGAGCAGTACTTC.

The table lists this clonotype with a few counts. The chain carries TRBV7-2 and TRBJ1-3; D is ambiguous. This CDR3 is built from 14 residues. Trimming took off 3 bases at V and 4 bases at J, with 10 bases between the two ends. Germline loops: CDR1 SGHTA, CDR2 FQGNSA. This CDR3 is CASSFIGFGNTIYF. The DNA for the CDR3 is TGTGCCAGCAGCTTTATAGGGTTCGGAAACACCATATATTTT.

The V and J genes are TRBV5-4 and TRBJ2-1; 11 bases are a match to TRBD2. Germline V gene lookup returns CDR1 SGHNT and CDR2 YYREEE (reference sequence). J gave up 8 bases and V 3 bases, and 7 bases lay outside the gene matches. The CDR3 has 15 residues. The CDR3 loop is CASSSRTSGPHEQFF. Written as DNA, the CDR3 is TGTGCCAGCAGCTCCCGGACTAGCGGGCCCCATGAGCAGTTCTTC.

The chain links TRBV19 to TRBJ2-7, with TRBD2 matching over 9 bases. This CDR3 comprises 15 residues. V gave up 5 bases and J gave up 0 bases; unmatched junction bases: 5. Germline V gene sequence: CDR1 LNHDA, CDR2 SQIVND (reference sequence). Written as DNA, the CDR3 is TGTGCCAGTAGTCTTAAAGCGGGAGGCTCCTACGAGCAGTACTTC. This codes for CASSLKAGGSYEQYF.

This clonotype came up many times. The chain links TRBV7-2 to TRBJ1-1; D not resolved. This CDR3 region has 12 residues. With 7 bases removed from V and 4 bases from J, the gap between germline ends came to 10 bases. Per germline, CDR1 SGHTA and CDR2 FQGNSA. The DNA of the CDR3 is TGTGCCAGCACGAACCCCGGCACTGAAGCTTTCTTT. Its translation is CASTNPGTEAFF.

The chain uses TRBV4-1 and TRBJ1-4; D call uncertain. This CDR3 has 14 residues. CDR1 MGHRA and CDR2 YSYEKL come from the germline V gene. V lost 2 bases to trimming and J lost 4 bases, with 8 bases between them. The CDR3 spells CASSQPADNEKLFF. The CDR3 nucleotides read TGCGCCAGCAGCCAACCGGCAGATAATGAAAAACTGTTTTTT.

This clonotype was counted ten times or more. This chain links TRBV7-8 with TRBJ1-1; no firm D call. The V end lost 2 bases, the J end lost 1 base, and 8 bases lay between the germline ends. Germline V gene lookup returns CDR1 SGHVS and CDR2 FQNEAQ. The CDR3 consists of 14 residues. The CDR3 nucleotides read TGTGCCAGCAGCTTAAGGACGGAGAACACTGAAGCTTTCTTT. Protein product: CASSLRTENTEAFF.

This clonotype has a count of ten or more. The chain has TRBV7-2 and TRBJ2-3; TRBD2 aligns across 12 bases. Looked up from germline, CDR1 is SGHTA and CDR2 is FQGNSA. The V segment lost 4 bases and the J segment 2 bases; nucleotides outside the gene matches: 4. The CDR3 sequence is 16 residues long. CDR3 residues: CASSSLAGGPTDTQYF. The DNA for the CDR3 is TGTGCCAGCAGCTCCCTAGCGGGAGGGCCCACAGATACGCAGTATTTT.

This clonotype has at least ten counts. This chain links TRBV7-8 with TRBJ2-5; D is unresolved. Germline-derived CDR1 and CDR2 are SGHVS and FQNEAQ. Trimming stripped 1 base from V and 0 bases from J, with 6 bases between. There are 14 residues in the CDR3. The CDR3 sequence is CASSLEGYQETQYF. CDR3 nucleotides: TGTGCCAGCAGCTTAGAAGGGTACCAAGAGACCCAGTACTTC.

The chain is built from TRBV29-1 and TRBJ2-1, with TRBD1 as a possible D gene (6 bases). The CDR3 runs to 11 residues. Trimming removed 6 bases at V and 7 bases at J, with 10 bases between. Germline CDR1 and CDR2: SQVTM and ANQGSEA. In DNA form, the CDR3 reads TGCAGCGTGGAACAGGGAAATGAGCAGTTCTTC. This encodes CSVEQGNEQFF.

The chain links TRBV18 to TRBJ2-1, with 8 positions matching TRBD2. Germline trimming cut 2 bases from V and 6 bases from J; bases unmatched to any gene: 3. Germline V gene data show CDR1 as KGHSH and CDR2 as LQKENI. The CDR3 totals 14 residues. The CDR3 sequence is CASSPIRGGNEQFF. The CDR3 DNA is TGTGCCAGCTCACCAATCCGGGGGGGCAATGAGCAGTTCTTC.

The CDR3 sequence: CASSTLGRRFGEETQYF. The CDR3 nucleotides read TGTGCCAGCAGCACCTTGGGTAGAAGGTTCGGGGAAGAGACCCAGTACTTC. This rearrangement joins TRBV6-2 or TRBV6-3 to TRBJ2-5; TRBD2 might be the D (5 bases). The length of the CDR3 is 17 residues. Germline CDR1 is MNHEY and CDR2 is SVGEGT. Between the trimmed V and J ends, which lost 6 bases and 3 bases, there was a span of 23 bases.

This clonotype was counted at least ten times. This chain connects TRBV7-2 to TRBJ2-7, with a possible D match to TRBD2 (6 bases). The CDR3 runs 16 residues. Germline V gene sequence: CDR1 SGHTA, CDR2 FQGNSA. With 0 bases removed from V and 6 bases from J, the gap between germline ends came to 18 bases. The CDR3 DNA follows: TGTGCCAGCAGCTTAGCTTTCGGGAGAGGAGGATCCGAGCAGTACTTC. Its translation: CASSLAFGRGGSEQYF.

This clonotype was seen more than once but under ten times. V is TRBV2 and J is TRBJ1-3, with D unresolved. Germline V gene lookup returns CDR1 SNHLY and CDR2 FYNNEI. CDR3 size: 12 residues. Deletions cut 2 bases from V and 8 bases from J, with 7 bases between. The CDR3 DNA is TGTGCCAGCAGTGAAACCCAGGACACCATATATTTT. This codes for CASSETQDTIYF.

The chain combines TRBV7-2 with TRBJ2-1; D uncertain. CDR3 length: 11 amino acids. V shed 3 bases and J shed 10 bases, with 7 bases lying between them. Looked up from germline, CDR1 is SGHTA and CDR2 is FQGNSA. For the CDR3, the DNA is TGTGCCAGCAGCTTGGAAAGGGAGCAGTTCTTC. Translating gives CASSLEREQFF.

The J gene is TRBJ1-5, the V gene TRBV19, with D unclear. The CDR3 is 15 amino acids. The V end was cut by 3 bases, the J end by 6 bases, with 15 bases between. Germline V gene data show CDR1 as LNHDA and CDR2 as SQIVND (reference sequence). CDR3 in DNA: TGTGCCAGTAGTATCGGCTATACATTGGCTCAGCCCCAGCATTTT. Translation: CASSIGYTLAQPQHF.

This chain links TRBV30 with TRBJ1-2; 9 bases align to TRBD1. Trimming cost V 3 bases and J 4 bases; bases outside gene matches: 9. This CDR3 is 15 amino acids long. Germline CDR1 reads GTSNPN; CDR2 reads SVGIG (reference sequence). DNA of the CDR3: TGTGCCTGGAGGGACAGGGGCGTTCGTATCTATGGCTACACCTTC. Protein: CAWRDRGVRIYGYTF.

There are many counts of this clonotype. This chain links TRBV12-3 or TRBV12-4 with TRBJ2-3; TRBD2 matches at 11 bases. J gave up 4 bases and V 5 bases, and 5 bases lay outside the gene matches. The CDR3 is 15 residues long. In DNA form, the CDR3 reads TGTGCCAGCAGTCCTAGCGGGAGGACCCCAGATACGCAGTATTTT. Residues: CASSPSGRTPDTQYF.

The rearrangement links TRBV28 to TRBJ2-7; tentatively, D is TRBD2 (5 bases). Germline V lookup: CDR1 MDHEN, CDR2 SYDVKM. V dropped 6 bases and J dropped 2 bases, with 11 bases sitting between them. The CDR3 loop spans 13 amino acids. CDR3 in amino acids: CASRAGPTYEQYF. The CDR3 DNA reads as TGTGCCAGCAGGGCGGGTCCAACCTACGAGCAGTACTTC.